Below, one T cell receptor beta chain is given with its context. Antigen unknown. Template-switching 5'RACE yielded the TCR cDNA; a universal primer site and UMIs were added in the process. TCRdb reanalysed the 5' RACE reads using MiXCR and keeps one entry per CDR3 protein. Of around 500,000 distinct CDR3 sequences listed, about a fifth were seen once; the top ten hold roughly a sixth. This CDR3 region has 14 residues. Germline V CDR1 and CDR2: LNHNV, YYDKDF (reference sequence). Trimming removed 3 bases at V and 4 bases at J, with 12 bases between. This record belongs to a study of T cells after yellow fever vaccination. General study points: Bulk-population clonotypes that are abundant could appear as contaminants in FACS-sorted repertoires. Post-booster repertoires again held most primary-vaccination clones (roughly 95% CD4, over 80% CD8). The secondary response was weaker, and its peak arrived faster, on day 5 versus 15.

The source is a young man who received the YFV17D yellow fever vaccine. This chain uses TRBV15 with TRBJ2-5; D perhaps matches TRBD2 (5 bases). This material consisted of PBMCs, taken roughly 20 days after the first yellow fever vaccination. In nucleotides, the CDR3 is TGTGCCACCAGCAGTGGACTTTCCGGAGAGACCCAGTACTTC. Protein: CATSSGLSGETQYF.